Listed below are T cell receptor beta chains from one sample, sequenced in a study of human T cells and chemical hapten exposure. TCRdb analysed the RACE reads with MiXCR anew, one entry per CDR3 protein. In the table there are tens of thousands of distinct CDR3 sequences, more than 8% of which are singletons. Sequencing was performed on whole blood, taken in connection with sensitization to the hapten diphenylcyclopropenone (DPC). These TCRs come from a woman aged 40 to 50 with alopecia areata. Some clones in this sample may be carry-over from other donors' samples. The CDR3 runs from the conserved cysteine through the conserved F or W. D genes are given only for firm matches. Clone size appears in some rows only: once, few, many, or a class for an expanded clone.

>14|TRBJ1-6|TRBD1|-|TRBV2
TGTGCCAGCAGTGGAGACAGGGGGCTTTCACCCCTCCACTTT
CASSGDRGLSPLHF
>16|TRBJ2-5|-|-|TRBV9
TGTGCCAGCAGCCCCCGTCGTGGCAGAAACCAAGAGACCCAGTACTTC
CASSPRRGRNQETQYF
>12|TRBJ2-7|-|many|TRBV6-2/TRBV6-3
TGTGCCAGCAGTTACTCGATAGGGGAGCAGTACTTC
CASSYSIGEQYF
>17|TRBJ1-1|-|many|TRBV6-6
TGTGCCAGCAGTCCCCCAGAATCGGGGATAGGGAACACTGAAGCTTTCTTT
CASSPPESGIGNTEAFF
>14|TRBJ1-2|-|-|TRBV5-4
TGTGCCAGCAGCTTGGTTGAGACAGGCTATGGCTACACCTTC
CASSLVETGYGYTF
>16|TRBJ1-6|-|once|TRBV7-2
TGTGCCAGCAGCTTAGGCGGTGCGGGGGCCGCCTCACCCCTCCACTTT
CASSLGGAGAASPLHF
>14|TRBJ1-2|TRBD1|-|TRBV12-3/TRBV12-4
TGTGCCAGCAGTTTAGAGGGGGCTTTCTATGGCTACACCTTC
CASSLEGAFYGYTF
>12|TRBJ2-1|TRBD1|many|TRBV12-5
TGTGCTAGTGGCCTCCACAGGGGAGAGCAGTTCTTC
CASGLHRGEQFF
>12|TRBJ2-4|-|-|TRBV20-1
TGCAGTGCTAGAATGGACAGAAACATTCAGTACTTC
CSARMDRNIQYF
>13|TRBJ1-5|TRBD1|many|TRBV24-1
TGTGCCACCAGTGATCGGACAGGGTGGCCCCAGCATTTT
CATSDRTGWPQHF
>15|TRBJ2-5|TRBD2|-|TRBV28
TGTGCCAGCAGTTTGGTTTTGGCTAGCGGGGAGACCCAGTACTTC
CASSLVLASGETQYF
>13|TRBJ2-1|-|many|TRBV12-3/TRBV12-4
TGTGCCAGCAGCGGGGGAGTTTACAATGAGCAGTTCTTC
CASSGGVYNEQFF
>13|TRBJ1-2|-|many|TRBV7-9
TGTGCCAGCAGCTTAGTGGGAGACTATGGCTACACCTTC
CASSLVGDYGYTF
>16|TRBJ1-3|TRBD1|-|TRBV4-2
TGTGCCAGCAGCCAAGATAGAGGCAGGGGGGTGGACACCATATATTTT
CASSQDRGRGVDTIYF
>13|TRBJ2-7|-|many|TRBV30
TGTGCCTGGACCATAGGGGTCTCCTACGAGCAGTACTTC
CAWTIGVSYEQYF
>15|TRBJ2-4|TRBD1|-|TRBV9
TGTGCCAGCAGCGTCGGACAGGGTACCGAAAACATTCAGTACTTC
CASSVGQGTENIQYF
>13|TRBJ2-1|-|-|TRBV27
TGTGCCAGCAGTTTACAAGCGGCAGCTGTACAGTTCTTC
CASSLQAAAVQFF
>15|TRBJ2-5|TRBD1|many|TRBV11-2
TGTGCCAGCCGGCAACCGGGACAGGGGGAAGAGACCCAGTACTTC
CASRQPGQGEETQYF
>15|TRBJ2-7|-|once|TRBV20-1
TGCAGTGCTAGAGACCTACGTGGACAGCGCTACGAGCAGTACTTC
CSARDLRGQRYEQYF
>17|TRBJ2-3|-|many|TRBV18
TGTGCCAGCTCACCACCGGGGGGACGATCCGGCACAGATACGCAGTATTTT
CASSPPGGRSGTDTQYF
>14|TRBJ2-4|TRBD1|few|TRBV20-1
TGCAGTGCATTCGGACAGGGGGCGGTCAACATTCAGTACTTC
CSAFGQGAVNIQYF
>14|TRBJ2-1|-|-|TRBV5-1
TGCGCCAGCAGCTTGGAGCAGGGACCCCTCGAGCAGTTCTTC
CASSLEQGPLEQFF
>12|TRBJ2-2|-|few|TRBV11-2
TGTGCCAACTCCAGGGACACCGGGGAGCTGTTTTTT
CANSRDTGELFF
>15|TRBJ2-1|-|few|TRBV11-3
TGTGCCAGCAGCTTCACAGTCTCAACTTACAATGAGCAGTTCTTC
CASSFTVSTYNEQFF
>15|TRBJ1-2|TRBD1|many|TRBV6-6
TGTGCCAGCACCAGCCGGGACAGGGGGCAGGACGGCTACACCTTC
CASTSRDRGQDGYTF
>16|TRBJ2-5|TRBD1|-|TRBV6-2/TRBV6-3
TGTGCCAGCAGTTACATCCCAGGGGGCCTGGGGGAGACCCAGTACTTC
CASSYIPGGLGETQYF
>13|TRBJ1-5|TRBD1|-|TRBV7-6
TGTGCCAGCAGCTTACAGGGGGAACAGCCCCAGCATTTT
CASSLQGEQPQHF
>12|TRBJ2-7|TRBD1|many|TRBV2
TGTGCCAGCCGACAGGGCTACGACGAGCAGTACTTC
CASRQGYDEQYF
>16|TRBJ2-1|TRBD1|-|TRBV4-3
TGCGCCAGCAGCCAAGTGCCAGGGGGCGCCTACAATGAGCAGTTCTTC
CASSQVPGGAYNEQFF
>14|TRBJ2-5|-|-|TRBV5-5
TGTGCCAGCAGCTTCTCTTCCGGGGGTGAGACCCAGTACTTC
CASSFSSGGETQYF
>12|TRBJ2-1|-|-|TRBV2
TGTGCCAGCAGTCCACAGGGTTATGAGCAGTTCTTC
CASSPQGYEQFF
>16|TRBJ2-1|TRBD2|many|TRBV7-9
TGTGCCAGCAGCTTCTCGCGGGGGGGATCCTACAATGAGCAGTTCTTC
CASSFSRGGSYNEQFF
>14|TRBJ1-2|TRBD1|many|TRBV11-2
TGTGCCAGCAGTTCGTTGACAGGGTGGTATGGCTACACCTTC
CASSSLTGWYGYTF
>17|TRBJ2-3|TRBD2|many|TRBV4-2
TGTGCCAGCAGCCCCACTTACTTGGGCGGGGGTACAGATACGCAGTATTTT
CASSPTYLGGGTDTQYF
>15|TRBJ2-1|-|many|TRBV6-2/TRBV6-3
TGTGCCAGTGCCCCCGCTATAACCTTAAACGATGAGCAGTTCTTC
CASAPAITLNDEQFF
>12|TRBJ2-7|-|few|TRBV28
TGTGCCAGTGGGACACAACGTGGCGAGCAGTACTTC
CASGTQRGEQYF
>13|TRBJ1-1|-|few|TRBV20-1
TGCAGTGCTAGAGCACAGGTGCACACTGAAGCTTTCTTT
CSARAQVHTEAFF
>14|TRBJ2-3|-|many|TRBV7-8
TGTGCCAGCAGTCCCTCGCGGATGACAGATACGCAGTATTTT
CASSPSRMTDTQYF
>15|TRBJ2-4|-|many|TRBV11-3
TGTGCCAGCAGCTCCCTGGGCCTAGCCAAAAACATTCAGTACTTC
CASSSLGLAKNIQYF
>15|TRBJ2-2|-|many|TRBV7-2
TGTGCCAGCAGCTTATGGACCGGACGGGCCGGGGAGCTGTTTTTT
CASSLWTGRAGELFF
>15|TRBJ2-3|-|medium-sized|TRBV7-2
TGTGCCAGCAGCTTCTGGGCCAACCCGGGGGATACGCAGTATTTT
CASSFWANPGDTQYF
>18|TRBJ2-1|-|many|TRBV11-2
TGTGCCAGCAGCTTTACGGGATCGGGGACCCCCTCCTACAATGAGCAGTTCTTC
CASSFTGSGTPSYNEQFF
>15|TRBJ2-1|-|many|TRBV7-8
TGTGCCAGCAGCTTAGGGGCCAGCTCCTACAATGAGCAGTTCTTC
CASSLGASSYNEQFF
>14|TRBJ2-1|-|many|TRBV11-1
TGTGCCAGCAGCTTAGCTGGATACCGCAATGAGCAGTTCTTC
CASSLAGYRNEQFF
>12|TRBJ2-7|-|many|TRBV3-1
TGTGCCAGCAGCCAAGACACGTACGAGCAGTACTTC
CASSQDTYEQYF
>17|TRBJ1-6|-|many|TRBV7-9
TGTGCCAGCAGCCTAGGTCCTGGGAGCTCCTATAATTCACCCCTCCACTTT
CASSLGPGSSYNSPLHF
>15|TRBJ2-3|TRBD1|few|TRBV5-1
TGCGCCAGCAGCTGGATAGGGGACAGGGCAGATACGCAGTATTTT
CASSWIGDRADTQYF
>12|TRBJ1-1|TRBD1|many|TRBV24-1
TGTGCCACCCAGGGGGCGAACACTGAAGCTTTCTTT
CATQGANTEAFF
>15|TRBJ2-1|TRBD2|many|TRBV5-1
TGCGCCAGCAGCTTAGCGGGGGTGCCCTACAATGAGCAGTTCTTC
CASSLAGVPYNEQFF
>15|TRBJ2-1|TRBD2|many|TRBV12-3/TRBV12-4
TGTGCCAGCAGAGATAGCGGGGGGGCCCACAATGAGCAGTTCTTC
CASRDSGGAHNEQFF
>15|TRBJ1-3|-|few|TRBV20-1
TGCAGTTCTCAGCTAGCTTCCAGGGCTGGAAACACCATATATTTT
CSSQLASRAGNTIYF
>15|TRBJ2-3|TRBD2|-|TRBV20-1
TGCAGTGCTTCTTCCTGGGGGGAGGGTACAGATACGCAGTATTTT
CSASSWGEGTDTQYF